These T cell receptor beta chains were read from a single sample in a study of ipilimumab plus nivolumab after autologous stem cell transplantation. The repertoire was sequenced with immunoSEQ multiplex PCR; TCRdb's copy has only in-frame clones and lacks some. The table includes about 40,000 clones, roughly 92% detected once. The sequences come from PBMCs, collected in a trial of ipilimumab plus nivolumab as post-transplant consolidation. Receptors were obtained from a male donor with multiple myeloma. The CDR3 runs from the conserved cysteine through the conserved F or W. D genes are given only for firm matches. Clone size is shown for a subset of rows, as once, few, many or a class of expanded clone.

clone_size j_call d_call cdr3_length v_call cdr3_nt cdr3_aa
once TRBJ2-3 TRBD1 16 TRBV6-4 TGTGCCAGCAGTACTGAGGGACAGGGAAGCACAGATACGCAGTATTTT CASSTEGQGSTDTQYF
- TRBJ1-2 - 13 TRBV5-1 TGCGCCAGCAGCAAAAGGGGAGTCGATGGCTACACCTTC CASSKRGVDGYTF
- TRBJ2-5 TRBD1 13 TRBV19 TGTGCCGTGTCCGGGACAGGGGTTGAGACCCAGTACTTC CAVSGTGVETQYF
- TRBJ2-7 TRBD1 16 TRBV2 TGTGCCAGCAGGCGGTGGGGACAGGGGGAAAAGTACGAGCAGTACTTC CASRRWGQGEKYEQYF
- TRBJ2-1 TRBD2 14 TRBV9 TGTGCCAGCAGCGTAGTTAGCGGGAGCACGGCGCAGTTCTTC CASSVVSGSTAQFF
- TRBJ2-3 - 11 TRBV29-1 TGCAGCGTTGAAGTGCCTGATACGCAGTATTTT CSVEVPDTQYF
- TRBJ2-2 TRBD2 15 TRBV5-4 TGTGCCAGCAGCTTGGGCCGAAGCGGGGGCGGGGAGCTGTTTTTT CASSLGRSGGGELFF
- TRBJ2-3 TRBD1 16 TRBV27 TGTGCCAGCAGAAGGACAGGGGCCCAAAGCACAGATACGCAGTATTTT CASRRTGAQSTDTQYF
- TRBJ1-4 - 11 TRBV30 TGTGCCTGGAGTGTAGGTGAAAAACTGTTTTTT CAWSVGEKLFF
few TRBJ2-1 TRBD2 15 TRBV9 TGTGCCAGCAGCCCTTGGGGGGGATCGGTCAATGAGCAGTTCTTC CASSPWGGSVNEQFF
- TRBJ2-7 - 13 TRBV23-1 TGCGCCAGCGGGGCCGGACGAGCGGGCGAGCAGTACTTC CASGAGRAGEQYF
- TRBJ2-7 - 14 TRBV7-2 TGTGCCAGCAGCTTCGATCGGGGTTCCTACGAGCAGTACTTC CASSFDRGSYEQYF
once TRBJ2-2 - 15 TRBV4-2 TGTGCCAGCAGCCAAGGACTAGGTAACACCGGGGAGCTGTTTTTT CASSQGLGNTGELFF
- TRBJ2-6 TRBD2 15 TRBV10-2 TGCGCCAGCAGTGGACTAGCGAGGGGGGCCAACGTCCTGACTTTC CASSGLARGANVLTF
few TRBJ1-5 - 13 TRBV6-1 TGTGCCAGCAGTCAGTGGGGGGGTCAGCCCCAGCATTTT CASSQWGGQPQHF
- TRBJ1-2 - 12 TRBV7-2 TGTGCCAGCAGCCCAACGCGAGGCGGCTACACCTTC CASSPTRGGYTF
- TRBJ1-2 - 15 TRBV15 TGTGCCACCAGCAGAGATTCTTTCCAGGTCTTCGGCTACACCTTC CATSRDSFQVFGYTF
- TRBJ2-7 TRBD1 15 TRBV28 TGTGCCAGCACCTCTTCCGGGACAGATTTCTACGAGCAGTACTTC CASTSSGTDFYEQYF
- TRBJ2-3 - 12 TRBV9 TGTGCCAGCAGCGTAGTAACAGATACGCAGTATTTT CASSVVTDTQYF
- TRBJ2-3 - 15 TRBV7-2 TGTGCCAGCAGCTTAGGTGGCCTAGTCGGAGATACGCAGTATTTT CASSLGGLVGDTQYF
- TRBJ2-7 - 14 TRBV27 TGTGCCAGCAGTTTGTGGGGGAGCTCCTACGAGCAGTACTTC CASSLWGSSYEQYF
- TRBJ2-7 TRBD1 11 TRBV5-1 TGCGCCAGCAGCCCGGGACAGGGGCAGTACTTC CASSPGQGQYF
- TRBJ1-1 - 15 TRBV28 TGTGCCAGCAGTCCCTGGGGCAACCGTTACACTGAAGCTTTCTTT CASSPWGNRYTEAFF
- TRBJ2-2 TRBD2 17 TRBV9 TGTGCCAGCAGCGTAGCTAGCGGGGGGGCCGTCTTCGGGGAGCTGTTTTTT CASSVASGGAVFGELFF
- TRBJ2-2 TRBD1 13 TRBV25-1 TGTGCCACCCCGGACAGGGTGCTGGGGGAGCTGTTTTTT CATPDRVLGELFF
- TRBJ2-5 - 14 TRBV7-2 TGTGCCAGCAGCTATGACAGGGAGGCAGAGACCCAGTACTTC CASSYDREAETQYF
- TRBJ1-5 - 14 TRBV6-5 TGTGCCAGCAGTTACCGACAGTATGCTCAGCCCCAGCATTTT CASSYRQYAQPQHF
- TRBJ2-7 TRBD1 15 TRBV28 TGTGCCAGTAGGCCCCGGGACAGGGGTTCCTACGAGCAGTACTTC CASRPRDRGSYEQYF
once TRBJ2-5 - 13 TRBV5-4 TGTGCCAGCAGCTTGTTGGCTCAAGAGACCCAGTACTTC CASSLLAQETQYF
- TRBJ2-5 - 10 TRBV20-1 TGCAGTGCTAGACGAGAGACCCAGTACTTC CSARRETQYF
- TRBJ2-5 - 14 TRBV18 TGTGCCAGCTCACCCGGGCAGGTCGGGGAGACCCAGTACTTC CASSPGQVGETQYF
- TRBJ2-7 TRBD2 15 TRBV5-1 TGCGCCAGCAGCTTGGGGCTAGCGGGAGTTCGGGAGCAGTACTTC CASSLGLAGVREQYF
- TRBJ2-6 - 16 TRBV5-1 TGCGCCAGCAGCTTGGGAGGGAACTCTGGGGCCAACGTCCTGACTTTC CASSLGGNSGANVLTF
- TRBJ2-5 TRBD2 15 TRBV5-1 TGCGCCAGCAGCCATATAGCGGGAGAGCAAGAGACCCAGTACTTC CASSHIAGEQETQYF
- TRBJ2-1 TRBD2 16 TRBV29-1 TGCAGCGCCCAAATTAGGGGACTAGCGGGCGACAATGAGCAGTTCTTC CSAQIRGLAGDNEQFF
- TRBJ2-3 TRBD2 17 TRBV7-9 TGTGCCAGCAGCTGGGGACTAGCGGGGGGTCGCACAGATACGCAGTATTTT CASSWGLAGGRTDTQYF
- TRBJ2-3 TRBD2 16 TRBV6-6 TGTGCCAGCAGTGGAGATAGCGGGAGACGCACAGATACGCAGTATTTT CASSGDSGRRTDTQYF
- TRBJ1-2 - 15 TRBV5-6 TGTGCCAGCAGCTTCAGGGGCCCAAGGTCTTATGGCTACACCTTC CASSFRGPRSYGYTF
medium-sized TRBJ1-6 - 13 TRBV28 TGTGCCATTGGAACGGTCTATAATTCACCCCTCCACTTT CAIGTVYNSPLHF
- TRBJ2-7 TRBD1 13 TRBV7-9 TGTGCCAGCAGCCCGCAGGGGGCGACCGAGCAGTACTTC CASSPQGATEQYF
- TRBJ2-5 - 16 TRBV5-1 TGCGCCAGCAGCTTGGTAAAGGGGAACGTAGCAGAGACCCAGTACTTC CASSLVKGNVAETQYF
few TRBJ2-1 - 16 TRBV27 TGTGCCAGCAGCTCCGGAGGGGAGAACTCCTACAATGAGCAGTTCTTC CASSSGGENSYNEQFF
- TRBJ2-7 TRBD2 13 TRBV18 TGTGCCAGCTCACCTAGCGGGTCCTACGAGCAGTACTTC CASSPSGSYEQYF
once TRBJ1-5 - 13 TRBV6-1 TGTGCCAGCAGTGAACTTAGCAATCAGCCCCAGCATTTT CASSELSNQPQHF
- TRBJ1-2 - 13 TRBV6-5 TGTGCCAGCAGTTACATCGGGGCCTCTCAGGATACCTTC CASSYIGASQDTF
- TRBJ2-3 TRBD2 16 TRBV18 TGTGCCAGCTCACCCAGGGTAGCGGGGAACACAGATACGCAGTATTTT CASSPRVAGNTDTQYF
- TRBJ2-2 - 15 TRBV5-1 TGCGCCAGCAGAGCCCGCGGAGACAACACCGGGGAGCTGTTTTTT CASRARGDNTGELFF
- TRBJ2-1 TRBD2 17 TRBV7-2 TGTGCCAGCAGCCTATTTTCCGGGACTAGCGGGAGCAATGAGCAGTTCTTC CASSLFSGTSGSNEQFF
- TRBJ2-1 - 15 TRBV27 TGTGCCAGCAGTTTATCAGAATCCTCCTACAATGAGCAGTTCTTC CASSLSESSYNEQFF
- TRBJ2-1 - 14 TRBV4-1 TGCGCCAGCAGCCAAGACCCTCTAGACCTTGAGCAGTTCTTC CASSQDPLDLEQFF
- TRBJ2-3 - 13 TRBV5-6 TGTGCCAGCAGCACCGCTAGCACAGATACGCAGTATTTT CASSTASTDTQYF
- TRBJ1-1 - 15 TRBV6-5 TGTGCCAGCAGTCGTACAGGGATAGGGAACACTGAAGCTTTCTTT CASSRTGIGNTEAFF
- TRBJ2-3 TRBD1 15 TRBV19 TGTGCCAGTAGTATCCGGACAGGATGGGCAGATACGCAGTATTTT CASSIRTGWADTQYF
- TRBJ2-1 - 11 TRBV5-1 TGCGCCAGCAGCGGGCCGGGTGGCCAGTTCTTC CASSGPGGQFF
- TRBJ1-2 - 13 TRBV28 TGTGCCAGCAGTCTACCGCGGCACTATGGCTACACCTTC CASSLPRHYGYTF